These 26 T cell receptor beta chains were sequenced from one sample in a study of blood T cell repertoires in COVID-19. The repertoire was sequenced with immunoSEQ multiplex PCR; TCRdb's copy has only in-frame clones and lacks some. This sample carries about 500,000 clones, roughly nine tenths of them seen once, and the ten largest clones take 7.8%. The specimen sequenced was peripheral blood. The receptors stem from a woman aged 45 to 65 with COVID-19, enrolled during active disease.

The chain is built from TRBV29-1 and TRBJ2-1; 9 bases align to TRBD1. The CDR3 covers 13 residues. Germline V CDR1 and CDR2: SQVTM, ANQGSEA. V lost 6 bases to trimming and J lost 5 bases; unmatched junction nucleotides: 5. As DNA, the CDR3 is TGCAGCGTCCCGGGACAGGGTAACAATGAGCAGTTCTTC. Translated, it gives CSVPGQGNNEQFF.

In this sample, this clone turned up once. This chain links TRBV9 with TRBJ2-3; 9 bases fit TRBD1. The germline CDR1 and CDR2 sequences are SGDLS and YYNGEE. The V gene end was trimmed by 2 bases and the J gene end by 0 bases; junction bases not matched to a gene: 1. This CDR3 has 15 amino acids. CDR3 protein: CASSVGTGSTDTQYF. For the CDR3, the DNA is TGTGCCAGCAGCGTCGGGACAGGGAGCACAGATACGCAGTATTTT.

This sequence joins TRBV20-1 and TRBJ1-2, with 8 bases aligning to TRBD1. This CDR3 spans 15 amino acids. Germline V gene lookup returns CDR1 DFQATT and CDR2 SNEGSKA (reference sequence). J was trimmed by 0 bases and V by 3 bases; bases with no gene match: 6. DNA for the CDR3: TGCAGTGCTAGTAACCAGGGGGCCACTAACTATGGCTACACCTTC. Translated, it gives CSASNQGATNYGYTF.

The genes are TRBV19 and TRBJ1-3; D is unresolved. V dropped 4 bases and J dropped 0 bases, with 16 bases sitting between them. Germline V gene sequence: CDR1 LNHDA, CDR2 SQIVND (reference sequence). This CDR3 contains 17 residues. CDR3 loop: CASSRAPDNRSGNTIYF. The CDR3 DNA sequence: TGTGCCAGTAGTAGGGCGCCCGACAACCGCTCTGGAAACACCATATATTTT.

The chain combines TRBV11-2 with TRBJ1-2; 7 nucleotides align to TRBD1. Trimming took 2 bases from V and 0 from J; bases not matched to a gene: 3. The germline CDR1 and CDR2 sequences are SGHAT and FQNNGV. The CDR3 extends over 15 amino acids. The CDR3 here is CASSLRTGPNYGYTF. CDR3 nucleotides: TGTGCCAGCAGCTTAAGGACAGGTCCTAACTATGGCTACACCTTC. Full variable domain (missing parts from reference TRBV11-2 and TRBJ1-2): EAGVAQSPRYKIIEKRQSVAFWCNPISGHATLYWYQQILGQGPKLLIQFQNNGVVDDSQLPKDRFSAERLKGVDSTLKIQPAKLEDSAVYLCASSLRTGPNYGYTFGSGTRLTVV.

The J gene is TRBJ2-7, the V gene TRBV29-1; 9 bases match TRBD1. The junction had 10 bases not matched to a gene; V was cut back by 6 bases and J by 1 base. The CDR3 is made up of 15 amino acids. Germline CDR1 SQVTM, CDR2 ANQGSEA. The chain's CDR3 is CSVWIPGTGSYEQYF. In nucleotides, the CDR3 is TGCAGCGTCTGGATACCCGGGACAGGGTCCTACGAGCAGTACTTC.

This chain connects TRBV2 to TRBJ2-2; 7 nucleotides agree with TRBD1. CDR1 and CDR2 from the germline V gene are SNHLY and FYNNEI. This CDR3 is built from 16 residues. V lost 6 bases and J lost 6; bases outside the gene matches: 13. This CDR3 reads CASSAQTGVKAGELFF. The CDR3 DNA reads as TGTGCCAGCAGCGCACAAACAGGGGTTAAGGCCGGGGAGCTGTTTTTT.

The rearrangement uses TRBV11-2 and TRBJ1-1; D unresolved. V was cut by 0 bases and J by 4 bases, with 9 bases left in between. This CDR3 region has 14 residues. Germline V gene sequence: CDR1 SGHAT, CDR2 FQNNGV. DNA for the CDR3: TGTGCCAGCAGCTTAGATCAATGGAGCACTGAAGCTTTCTTT. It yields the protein CASSLDQWSTEAFF.

The CDR3 here is CASAGRGDAGEQYF. CDR3 coding DNA: TGTGCCAGCGCCGGCCGGGGGGACGCTGGCGAGCAGTACTTC. The genes are TRBV6-5 and TRBJ2-7; TRBD2 agrees at 7 bases. The CDR3 has 14 amino acids. Germline V lookup: CDR1 MNHEY, CDR2 SVGAGI. V lost 8 bases and J lost 6; bases outside the gene matches: 13.

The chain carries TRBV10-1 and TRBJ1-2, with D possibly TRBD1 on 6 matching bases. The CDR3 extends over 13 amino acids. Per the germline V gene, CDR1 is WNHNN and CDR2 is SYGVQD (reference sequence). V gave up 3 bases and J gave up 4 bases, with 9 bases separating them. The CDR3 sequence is CASSEGGTYGYTF. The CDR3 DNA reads TGCGCCAGCAGTGAAGGGGGTACCTATGGCTACACCTTC.

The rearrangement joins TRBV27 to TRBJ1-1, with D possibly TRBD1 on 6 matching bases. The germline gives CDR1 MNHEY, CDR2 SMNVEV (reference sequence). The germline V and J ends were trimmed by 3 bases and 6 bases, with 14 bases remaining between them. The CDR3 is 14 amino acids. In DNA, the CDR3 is TGTGCCAGCAGTTTCGATAGGGGGTTCGCTGAAGCTTTCTTT. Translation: CASSFDRGFAEAFF.

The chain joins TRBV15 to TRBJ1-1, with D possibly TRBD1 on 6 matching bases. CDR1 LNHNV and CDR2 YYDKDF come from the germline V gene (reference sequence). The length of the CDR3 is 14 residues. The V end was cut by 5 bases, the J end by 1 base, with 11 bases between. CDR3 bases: TGTGCCACCAGCGGAGGCAGGGGGAACACTGAAGCTTTCTTT. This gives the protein CATSGGRGNTEAFF. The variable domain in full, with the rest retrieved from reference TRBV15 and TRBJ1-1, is DAMVIQNPRYQVTQFGKPVTLSCSQTLNHNVMYWYQQKSSQAPKLLFHYYDKDFNNEADTPDNFQSRRPNTSFCFLDIRSPGLGDTAMYLCATSGGRGNTEAFFGQGTRLTVV.

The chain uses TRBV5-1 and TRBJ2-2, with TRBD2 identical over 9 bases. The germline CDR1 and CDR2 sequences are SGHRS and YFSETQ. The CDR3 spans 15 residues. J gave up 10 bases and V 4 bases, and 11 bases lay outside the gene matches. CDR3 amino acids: CASSIAGTSSEELFF. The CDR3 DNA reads TGCGCCAGCAGCATCGCCGGGACTAGCTCTGAGGAGCTGTTTTTT.

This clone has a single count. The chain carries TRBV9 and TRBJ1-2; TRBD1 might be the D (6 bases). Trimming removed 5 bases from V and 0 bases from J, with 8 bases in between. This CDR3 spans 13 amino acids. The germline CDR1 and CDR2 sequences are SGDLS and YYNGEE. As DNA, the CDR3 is TGTGCCAGCAGGACAGGAACTAACTATGGCTACACCTTC. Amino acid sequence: CASRTGTNYGYTF.

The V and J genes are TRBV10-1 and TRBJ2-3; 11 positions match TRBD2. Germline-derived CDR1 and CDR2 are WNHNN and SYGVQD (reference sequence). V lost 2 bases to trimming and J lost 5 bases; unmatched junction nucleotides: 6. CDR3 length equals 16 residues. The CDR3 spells CASSEEIAGGIDTQYF. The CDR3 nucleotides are TGCGCCAGCAGTGAGGAAATAGCGGGGGGGATAGATACGCAGTATTTT.

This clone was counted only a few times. DNA for the CDR3: TGTGCCAGCAGCCAAGGTCCGGCGGGTTCACCCCTCCACTTT. Translation: CASSQGPAGSPLHF. The chain carries TRBV3-1 (or the pseudogene TRBV3-2) and TRBJ1-6, with no clear D. Germline V gives CDR1 LGHDT, CDR2 YNNKEL (reference sequence). V shed 1 base and J shed 9 bases, with 10 bases lying between them. The length of the CDR3 is 14 residues.

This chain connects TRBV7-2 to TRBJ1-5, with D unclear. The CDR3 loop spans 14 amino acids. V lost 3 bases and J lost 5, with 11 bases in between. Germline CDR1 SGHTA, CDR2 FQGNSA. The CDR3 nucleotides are TGTGCCAGCAGCTTGGGCAGGCTCGATCAGCCCCAGCATTTT. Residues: CASSLGRLDQPQHF. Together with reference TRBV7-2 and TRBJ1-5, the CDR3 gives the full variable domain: GAGVSQSPSNKVTEKGKDVELRCDPISGHTALYWYRQSLGQGLEFLIYFQGNSAPDKSGLPSDRFSAERTGGSVSTLTIQRTQQEDSAVYLCASSLGRLDQPQHFGDGTRLSIL.

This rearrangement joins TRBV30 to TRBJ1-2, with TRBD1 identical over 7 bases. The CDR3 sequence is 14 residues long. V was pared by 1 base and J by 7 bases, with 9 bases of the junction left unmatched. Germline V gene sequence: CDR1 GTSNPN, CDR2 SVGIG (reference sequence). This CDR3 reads CAWSGTGAWGGYTF. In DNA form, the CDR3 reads TGTGCCTGGAGTGGTACAGGGGCTTGGGGTGGCTACACCTTC.

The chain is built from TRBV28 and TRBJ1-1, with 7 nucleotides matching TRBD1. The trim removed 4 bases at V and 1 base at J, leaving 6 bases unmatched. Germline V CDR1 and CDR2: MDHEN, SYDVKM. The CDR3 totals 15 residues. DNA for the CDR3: TGTGCCAGCAGTTCATCCGACAGGGCGAACACTGAAGCTTTCTTT. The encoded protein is CASSSSDRANTEAFF.

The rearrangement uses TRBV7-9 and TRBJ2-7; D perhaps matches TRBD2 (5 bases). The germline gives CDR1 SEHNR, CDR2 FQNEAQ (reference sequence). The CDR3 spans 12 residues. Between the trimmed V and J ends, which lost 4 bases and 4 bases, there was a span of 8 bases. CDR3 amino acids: CASSSSRYEQYF. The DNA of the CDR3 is TGTGCCAGCAGCTCTAGCCGTTACGAGCAGTACTTC.

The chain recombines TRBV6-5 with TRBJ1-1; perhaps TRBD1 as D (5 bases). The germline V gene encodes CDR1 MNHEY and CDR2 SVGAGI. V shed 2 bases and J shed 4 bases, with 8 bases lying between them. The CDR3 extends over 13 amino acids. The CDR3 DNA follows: TGTGCCAGCAGTTACGGACAAGTCACTGAAGCTTTCTTT. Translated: CASSYGQVTEAFF.

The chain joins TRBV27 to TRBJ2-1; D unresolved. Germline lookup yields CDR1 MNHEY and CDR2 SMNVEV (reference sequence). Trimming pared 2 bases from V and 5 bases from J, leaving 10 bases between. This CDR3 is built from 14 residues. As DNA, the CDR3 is TGTGCCAGCAGTTTAACTATGACCCACAATGAGCAGTTCTTC. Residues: CASSLTMTHNEQFF.

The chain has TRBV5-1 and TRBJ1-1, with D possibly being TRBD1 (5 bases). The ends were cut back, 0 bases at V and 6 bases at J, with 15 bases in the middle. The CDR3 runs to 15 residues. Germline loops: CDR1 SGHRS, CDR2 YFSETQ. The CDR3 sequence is CASSLDEGRVAEAFF. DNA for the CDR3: TGCGCCAGCAGCTTGGATGAGGGGAGGGTCGCTGAAGCTTTCTTT. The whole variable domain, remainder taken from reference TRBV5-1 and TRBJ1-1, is KAGVTQTPRYLIKTRGQQVTLSCSPISGHRSVSWYQQTPGQGLQFLFEYFSETQRNKGNFPGRFSGRQFSNSRSEMNVSTLELGDSALYLCASSLDEGRVAEAFFGQGTRLTVV.

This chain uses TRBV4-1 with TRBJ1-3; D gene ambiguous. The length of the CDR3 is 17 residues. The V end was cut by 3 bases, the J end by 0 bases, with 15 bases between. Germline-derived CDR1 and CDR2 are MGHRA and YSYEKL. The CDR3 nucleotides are TGCGCCAGCAGCCAGGAGGGCAGGCCCATCTCTGGAAACACCATATATTTT. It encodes CASSQEGRPISGNTIYF.

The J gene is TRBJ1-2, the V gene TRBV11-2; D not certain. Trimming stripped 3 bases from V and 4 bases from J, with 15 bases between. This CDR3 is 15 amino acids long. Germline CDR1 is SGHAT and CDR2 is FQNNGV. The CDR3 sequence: CASSFTGEGTYGYTF. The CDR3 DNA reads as TGTGCCAGCAGCTTTACCGGGGAAGGTACCTATGGCTACACCTTC. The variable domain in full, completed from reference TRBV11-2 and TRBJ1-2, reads EAGVAQSPRYKIIEKRQSVAFWCNPISGHATLYWYQQILGQGPKLLIQFQNNGVVDDSQLPKDRFSAERLKGVDSTLKIQPAKLEDSAVYLCASSFTGEGTYGYTFGSGTRLTVV.

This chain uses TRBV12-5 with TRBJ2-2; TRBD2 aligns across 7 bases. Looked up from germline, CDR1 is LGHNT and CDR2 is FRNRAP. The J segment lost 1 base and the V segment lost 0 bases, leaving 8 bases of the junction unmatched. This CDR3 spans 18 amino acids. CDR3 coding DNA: TGTGCTAGTGGTTTGGTATATATCGGGGGGATGAACACCGGGGAGCTGTTTTTT. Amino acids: CASGLVYIGGMNTGELFF.